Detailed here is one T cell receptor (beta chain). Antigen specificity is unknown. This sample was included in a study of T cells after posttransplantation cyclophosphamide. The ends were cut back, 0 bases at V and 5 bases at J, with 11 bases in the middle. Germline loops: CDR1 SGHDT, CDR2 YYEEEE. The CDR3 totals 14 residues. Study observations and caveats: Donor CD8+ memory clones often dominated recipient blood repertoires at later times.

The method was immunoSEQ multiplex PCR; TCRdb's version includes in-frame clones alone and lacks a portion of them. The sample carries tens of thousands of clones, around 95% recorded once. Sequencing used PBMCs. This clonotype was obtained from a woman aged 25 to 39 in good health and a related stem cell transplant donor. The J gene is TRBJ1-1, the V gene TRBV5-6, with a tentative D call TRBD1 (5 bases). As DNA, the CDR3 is TGTGCCAGCAGCTTGGGCGGGGGGGGGACTGAAGCTTTCTTT. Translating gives CASSLGGGGTEAFF.